These T cell receptor beta chains were read from a single sample in a study of shared clonotypes between healthy human individuals. Generated by immunoSEQ multiplex PCR, the TCRdb table keeps only in-frame clones and is missing some. The top ten hold around 0.14% of the sample, which has about 2.4 million clones, more than 90% seen once. Input material: naive CD4+ T cells sorted from blood. The receptor set was obtained from a man aged 18-30 years in good health. Both conserved end residues are part of each CDR3. Each record gives: CDR3 DNA, CDR3 protein, V gene, CDR3 length, clone size, D gene, J gene. The D gene is left open where the match is weak. A clone size is listed for some rows: how often the clone was seen (once, few, many), or a class if it is expanded.

TGTGCCAGCAGCGAGGGACAGTTTAATCAGCCCCAGCATTTT,CASSEGQFNQPQHF,TRBV9,14,-,TRBD1,TRBJ1-5
TGTGCCAGTAATGGGACACCAATGGGGCGCAATCAGCCCCAGCATTTT,CASNGTPMGRNQPQHF,TRBV19,16,-,-,TRBJ1-5
TGTGCCAGCAGTGAAGACCCAGGGGTTTACACTGAAGCTTTCTTT,CASSEDPGVYTEAFF,TRBV6-1,15,-,-,TRBJ1-1
TGTGCCATCAGTGACTACAGACAAGAGACCCAGTACTTC,CAISDYRQETQYF,TRBV10-3,13,once,-,TRBJ2-5
TGCGCCAGCAGCCAAGAAGAGACAAGAAATGAGCAGTTCTTC,CASSQEETRNEQFF,TRBV4-1,14,once,-,TRBJ2-1
TGTGCCAGTAGCCAAACTAGCGGGAGTTCAGATACGCAGTATTTT,CASSQTSGSSDTQYF,TRBV19,15,-,TRBD2,TRBJ2-3
TGTGCCAGCAGCGTACAGGGGAGGGAGCTGTTTTTT,CASSVQGRELFF,TRBV7-8,12,-,TRBD1,TRBJ2-2
TGTGCCAGCAGCTTAGGGTCCGGTCGGGCTAGAGATACGCAGTATTTT,CASSLGSGRARDTQYF,TRBV7-9,16,-,-,TRBJ2-3
TGTGCCAGCAACCCTTCGGGAGGGGGGAGTACTAACTATGGCTACACCTTC,CASNPSGGGSTNYGYTF,TRBV7-1,17,-,-,TRBJ1-2
TGTGCCAGCAGCTTAGCGGCATTGAGCTCCTGCGAGCAGTACTTC,CASSLAALSSCEQYF,TRBV7-2,15,-,-,TRBJ2-7
TGTGCCAGCAGCTTGAGCCCAGGGGATTCACCCCTCCACTTT,CASSLSPGDSPLHF,TRBV5-5,14,-,-,TRBJ1-6
TGCGCCAGCAGCCAAGAGTTATGGGGGCCGGTCCAAGAGACCCAGTACTTC,CASSQELWGPVQETQYF,TRBV4-3,17,-,-,TRBJ2-5
TGTGCCAGCAGCTTAGCGGGGGCAGCGGATACGCAGTATTTT,CASSLAGAADTQYF,TRBV7-2,14,-,-,TRBJ2-3
TGTGCCAGCAGTTTTAATCTGCGACTTTACGAGCAGTACTTC,CASSFNLRLYEQYF,TRBV28,14,-,-,TRBJ2-7
TGCGCCAGCAGCCAAGGGACAGCCACAACTAATGAAAAACTGTTTTTT,CASSQGTATTNEKLFF,TRBV4-1,16,-,-,TRBJ1-4
TGTGCCAGCTCTCCGGACCGGGACGAGCAGTACTTC,CASSPDRDEQYF,TRBV18,12,-,-,TRBJ2-7
TGTGCCAGCACGAGACTAGCGGGAGGAGAGACCCAGTACTTC,CASTRLAGGETQYF,TRBV2,14,-,TRBD2,TRBJ2-5
TGTGCCAGCAGTCCTATAACAGGGATGTACGAGCAGTACTTC,CASSPITGMYEQYF,TRBV27,14,-,-,TRBJ2-7
TGTGCCTGGAGTCGGGCAGGGGACCCATTTAACTATGGCTACACCTTC,CAWSRAGDPFNYGYTF,TRBV30,16,-,-,TRBJ1-2
TGTGCCAGCAGCGTAGGCGGGGCCGAGACCCAGTACTTC,CASSVGGAETQYF,TRBV9,13,-,-,TRBJ2-5
TGTGCCAGCAGCCCGTATCAGGGGGCTCGGAGGCAGTTCTTC,CASSPYQGARRQFF,TRBV6-5,14,-,TRBD1,TRBJ2-1
TGCGCCAGCAGCCAAGAGCGGGAGGCTACCTTACAGTACTTC,CASSQEREATLQYF,TRBV4-1,14,-,TRBD2,TRBJ2-5
TGCGCCAGCAGCTTGGGTGGGGTCCACACAGATACGCAGTATTTT,CASSLGGVHTDTQYF,TRBV5-1,15,-,-,TRBJ2-3
TGTGCCAGCAGCCAAGTAATAGGTGAGCAGTTCTTC,CASSQVIGEQFF,TRBV14,12,-,-,TRBJ2-1
TGTGCCAGTAGTTGGTCCGTCAACTATGGCTACACCTTC,CASSWSVNYGYTF,TRBV19,13,few,-,TRBJ1-2
TGTGCCAGCAGCTTAGGTCCGGGGGCAGATACGCAGTATTTT,CASSLGPGADTQYF,TRBV7-8,14,once,-,TRBJ2-3
TGCGCCAGCAGAGCCAGACATAACAATGAGCAGTTCTTC,CASRARHNNEQFF,TRBV10-2,13,-,-,TRBJ2-1
TGTGCCAGCAGCCGGGGGGGGCCCCTTAATTCACCCCTCCACTTT,CASSRGGPLNSPLHF,TRBV5-4,15,-,-,TRBJ1-6
TGTGCCAGCAGCGTAGAGGCGGGAGGAAAGTACGAGCAGTACTTC,CASSVEAGGKYEQYF,TRBV9,15,-,TRBD2,TRBJ2-7
TGTGCCAGCAGTTTACAGGGGCGGCCCCAGCATTTT,CASSLQGRPQHF,TRBV6-6,12,-,TRBD1,TRBJ1-5
TGTGCCATGGGGACAGGGGACGAGGGCCAAGAGACCCAGTACTTC,CAMGTGDEGQETQYF,TRBV10-3,15,-,TRBD1,TRBJ2-5
TGCGCCAGCAGCTTGATACCTTCGACCCCAGATACGCAGTATTTT,CASSLIPSTPDTQYF,TRBV5-1,15,-,-,TRBJ2-3
TGTGCCAGCAGCTCCCCCCGGCAGGGGCGAAGTGATACGCAGTATTTT,CASSSPRQGRSDTQYF,TRBV13,16,-,-,TRBJ2-3
TGTGCCAGTAGTCCCTCCGGGACAGCCCCCGTCCCCTCTGGCTACACCTTC,CASSPSGTAPVPSGYTF,TRBV19,17,-,TRBD1,TRBJ1-2
TGCGCCAGCAGCTCCGGTGGGGGAATCCCCGCCGGGGAGCTGTTTTTT,CASSSGGGIPAGELFF,TRBV5-1,16,-,-,TRBJ2-2
TGCGCCAGCAGCTTAGGGCCTGTCTACACCTTC,CASSLGPVYTF,TRBV5-1,11,-,-,TRBJ1-2
TGTGCCAGCAGCTTGGTACGGACTACTTACAATGAGCAGTTCTTC,CASSLVRTTYNEQFF,TRBV5-5,15,once,-,TRBJ2-1
TGTGCCAGCAGCCCCGACCTCCCCTACGAGCAGTACTTC,CASSPDLPYEQYF,TRBV7-9,13,many,-,TRBJ2-7
TGTGCCAGCAGCTGGAGCGGGGGGCGCACAGATACGCAGTATTTT,CASSWSGGRTDTQYF,TRBV5-6,15,-,TRBD2,TRBJ2-3
TGCGCCAGCAGTGACGGGCCAGTGAATTCACCCCTCCACTTT,CASSDGPVNSPLHF,TRBV10-1,14,few,-,TRBJ1-6
TGTGCCAGCTCAGTCATCCAGAGCCCCACAGATACGCAGTATTTT,CASSVIQSPTDTQYF,TRBV18,15,-,-,TRBJ2-3
TGTGCCAGCAGTGGGTTGGCTAATGAAAAACTGTTTTTT,CASSGLANEKLFF,TRBV6-1,13,-,-,TRBJ1-4
TGTGCCATCAGGCCGGGACAGGGGGCCAAAGATACGCAGTATTTT,CAIRPGQGAKDTQYF,TRBV10-3,15,-,TRBD1,TRBJ2-3
TGCGCCAGCAGCCAAGGGCGGTTCCAAGAGACCCAGTACTTC,CASSQGRFQETQYF,TRBV4-1,14,-,-,TRBJ2-5
TGTGCCAGCAATAACGCAGGGGGGAACTATGGCTACACCTTC,CASNNAGGNYGYTF,TRBV28,14,-,TRBD1,TRBJ1-2
TGTGCTAGTGGTTTGGGAAGGACGGCCTCCTACGAGCAGTACTTC,CASGLGRTASYEQYF,TRBV12-5,15,-,-,TRBJ2-7
TGTGCCAGCAGCCCCCGGGAAGGGAAGAGTAAACTGTTTTTT,CASSPREGKSKLFF,TRBV5-8,14,-,-,TRBJ1-4